This T cell receptor beta chain was identified in a study of regulatory and conventional T cells in RAG deficiency. The study, taken as a whole, reports: Omenn patients showed >80% Treg-Tconv overlap and shorter CDR3 lengths.

About this clone: Its antigen is unidentified.

The sorted regulatory T cells were CD4+, CD25-high and CD127-low, with genomic DNA sequenced. V shed 5 bases and J shed 7 bases, with 11 bases lying between them. CDR1 is MNHNS, CDR2 SASEGT, per germline. CDR3 length: 13 residues. Data came from immunoSEQ multiplex PCR; TCRdb stores just in-frame clones and leaves some out. Here the sample spans some 19,000 clones, roughly 86% being singletons. These data were also filed under a second study, of regulatory T cells. Per that study: The PCR used 52 TRBV and 13 TRBJ primers.

This receptor was taken from a human donor in good health. Input material: Tregs sorted from blood. V usage is TRBV6-1 and J usage is TRBJ2-2; D unresolved. CDR3 amino acids: CASSSSADGELFF. CDR3 sequence (DNA): TGTGCCAGCAGTTCGTCCGCAGACGGGGAGCTGTTTTTT.